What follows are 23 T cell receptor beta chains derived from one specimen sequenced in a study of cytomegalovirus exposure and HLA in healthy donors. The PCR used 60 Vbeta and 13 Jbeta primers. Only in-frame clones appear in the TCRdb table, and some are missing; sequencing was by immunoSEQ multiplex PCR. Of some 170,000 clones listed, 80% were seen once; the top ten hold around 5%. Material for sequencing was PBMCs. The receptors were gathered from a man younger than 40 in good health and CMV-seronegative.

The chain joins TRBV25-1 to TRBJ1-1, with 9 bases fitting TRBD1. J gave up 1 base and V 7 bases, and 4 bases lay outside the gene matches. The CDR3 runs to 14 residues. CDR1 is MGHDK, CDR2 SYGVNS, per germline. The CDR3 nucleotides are TGTGCCAGCACCATGGGACAGGGGAACACTGAAGCTTTCTTT. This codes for CASTMGQGNTEAFF.

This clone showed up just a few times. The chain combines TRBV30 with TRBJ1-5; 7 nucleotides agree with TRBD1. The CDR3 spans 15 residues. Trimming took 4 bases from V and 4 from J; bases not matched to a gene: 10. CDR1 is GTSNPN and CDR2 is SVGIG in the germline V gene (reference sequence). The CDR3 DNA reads TGTGCCTGGAAGAGGGGGCGTTGGCCAAATCAGCCCCAGCATTTT. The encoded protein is CAWKRGRWPNQPQHF.

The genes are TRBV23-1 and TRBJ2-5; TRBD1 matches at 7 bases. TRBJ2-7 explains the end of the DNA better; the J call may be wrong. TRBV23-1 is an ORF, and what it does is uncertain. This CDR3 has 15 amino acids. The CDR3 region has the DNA TGCGCCAGCAGTTTCGGGGCACAGGGGTTGAACGAGCAGTACTTC. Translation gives CASSFGAQGLNEQYF.

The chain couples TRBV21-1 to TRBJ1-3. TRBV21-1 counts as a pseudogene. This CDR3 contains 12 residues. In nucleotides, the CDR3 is TGTGCCAGCACGGAGCCCTCAAACACCATATATTTT. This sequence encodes CASTEPSNTIYF.

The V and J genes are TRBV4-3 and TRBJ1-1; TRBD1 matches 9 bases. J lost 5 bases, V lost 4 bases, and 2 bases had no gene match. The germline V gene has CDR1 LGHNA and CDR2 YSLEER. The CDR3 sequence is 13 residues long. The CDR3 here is CASSPDRGTEAFF. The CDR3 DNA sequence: TGCGCCAGCAGCCCCGACAGGGGGACTGAAGCTTTCTTT.

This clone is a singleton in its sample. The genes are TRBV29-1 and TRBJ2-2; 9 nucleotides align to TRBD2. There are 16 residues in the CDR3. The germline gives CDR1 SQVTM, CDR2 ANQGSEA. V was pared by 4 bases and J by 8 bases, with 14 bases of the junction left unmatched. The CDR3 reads CSVVLLRGGFLGELFF. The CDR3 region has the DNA TGCAGCGTTGTTCTCTTGCGGGGGGGCTTTTTAGGGGAGCTGTTTTTT.

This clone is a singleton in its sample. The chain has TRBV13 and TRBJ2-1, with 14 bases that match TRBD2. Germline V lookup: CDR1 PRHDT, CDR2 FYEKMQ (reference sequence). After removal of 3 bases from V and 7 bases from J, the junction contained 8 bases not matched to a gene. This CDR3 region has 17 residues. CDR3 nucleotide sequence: TGTGCCAGCAGCTTGGGACTAGCGGGAGCTCGTCGGAATGAGCAGTTCTTC. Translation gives CASSLGLAGARRNEQFF.

The DNA of the CDR3 is TGTGCCAGCAGCACCGGGACTAGCGGGGAATTTCCTAACAATGAGCAGTTCTTC. This encodes CASSTGTSGEFPNNEQFF. V and J are TRBV5-6 and TRBJ2-1; 13 positions agree with TRBD2. This CDR3 is built from 18 residues. Germline V lookup: CDR1 SGHDT, CDR2 YYEEEE. The junction had 12 bases not matched to a gene; V was cut back by 4 bases and J by 5 bases.

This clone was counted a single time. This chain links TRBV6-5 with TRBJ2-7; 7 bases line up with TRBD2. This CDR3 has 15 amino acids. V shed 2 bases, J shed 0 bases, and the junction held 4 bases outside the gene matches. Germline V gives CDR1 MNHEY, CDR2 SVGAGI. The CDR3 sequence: CASSYRGGSSYEQYF. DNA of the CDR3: TGTGCCAGCAGTTACCGAGGCGGGAGCTCCTACGAGCAGTACTTC.

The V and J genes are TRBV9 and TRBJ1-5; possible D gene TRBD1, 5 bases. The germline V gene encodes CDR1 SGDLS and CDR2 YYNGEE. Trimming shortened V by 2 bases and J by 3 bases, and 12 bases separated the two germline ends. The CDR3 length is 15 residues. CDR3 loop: CASSVSGATNQPQHF. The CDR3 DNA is TGTGCCAGCAGCGTTTCTGGGGCTACCAATCAGCCCCAGCATTTT.

The CDR3 loop is CASSLRRGGTEAFF. The DNA of the CDR3 is TGTGCCAGCAGTCTACGTCGGGGGGGCACTGAAGCTTTCTTT. This chain uses TRBV28 with TRBJ1-1, with D perhaps TRBD1 (5 bases). This CDR3 comprises 14 residues. Trimming stripped 5 bases from V and 4 bases from J, with 14 bases between. Germline CDR1 MDHEN, CDR2 SYDVKM.

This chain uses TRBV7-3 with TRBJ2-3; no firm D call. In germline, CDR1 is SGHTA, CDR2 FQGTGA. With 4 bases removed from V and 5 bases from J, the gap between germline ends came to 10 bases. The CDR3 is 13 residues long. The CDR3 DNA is TGTGCCAGCAGCTCCCTCCCGAGAGATACGCAGTATTTT. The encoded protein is CASSSLPRDTQYF.

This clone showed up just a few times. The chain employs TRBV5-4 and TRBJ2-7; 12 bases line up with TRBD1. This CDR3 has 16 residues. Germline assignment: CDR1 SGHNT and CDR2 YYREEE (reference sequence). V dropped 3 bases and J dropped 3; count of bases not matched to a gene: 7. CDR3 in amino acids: CASSSGRDRGHYEQYF. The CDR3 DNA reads TGTGCCAGCAGCTCCGGCCGGGACAGGGGGCACTACGAGCAGTACTTC.

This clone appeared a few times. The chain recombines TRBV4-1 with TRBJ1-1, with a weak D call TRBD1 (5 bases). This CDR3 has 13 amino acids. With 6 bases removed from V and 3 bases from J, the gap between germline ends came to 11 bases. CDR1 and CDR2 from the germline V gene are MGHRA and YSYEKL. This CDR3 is CASRGGSDTEAFF. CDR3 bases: TGCGCCAGCAGGGGGGGGTCGGACACTGAAGCTTTCTTT.

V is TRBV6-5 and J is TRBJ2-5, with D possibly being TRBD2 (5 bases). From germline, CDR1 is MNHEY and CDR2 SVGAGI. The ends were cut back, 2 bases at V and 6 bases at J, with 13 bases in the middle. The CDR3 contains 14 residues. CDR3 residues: CASSYRGNLQTQYF. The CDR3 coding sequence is TGTGCCAGCAGTTACCGGGGAAACCTCCAGACCCAGTACTTC.

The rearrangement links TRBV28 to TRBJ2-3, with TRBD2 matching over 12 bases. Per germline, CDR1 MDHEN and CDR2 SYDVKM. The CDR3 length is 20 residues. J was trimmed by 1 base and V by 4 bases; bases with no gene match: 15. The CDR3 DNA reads TGTGCCAGCAGTTCCGATATCCCCAGGACTAGCGGGACTCGCACAGATACGCAGTATTTT. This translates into CASSSDIPRTSGTRTDTQYF.

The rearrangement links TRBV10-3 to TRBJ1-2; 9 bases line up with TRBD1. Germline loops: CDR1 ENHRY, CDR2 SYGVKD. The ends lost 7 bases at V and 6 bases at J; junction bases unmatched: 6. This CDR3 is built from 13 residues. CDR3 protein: CAITTDRGDGYTF. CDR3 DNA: TGTGCCATCACCACGGACAGGGGAGATGGCTACACCTTC.

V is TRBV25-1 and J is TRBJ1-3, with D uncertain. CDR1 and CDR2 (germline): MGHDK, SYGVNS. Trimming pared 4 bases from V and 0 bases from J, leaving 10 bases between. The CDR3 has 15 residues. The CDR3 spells CASSGAPFSGNTIYF. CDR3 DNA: TGTGCCAGCAGTGGTGCGCCTTTCTCTGGAAACACCATATATTTT.

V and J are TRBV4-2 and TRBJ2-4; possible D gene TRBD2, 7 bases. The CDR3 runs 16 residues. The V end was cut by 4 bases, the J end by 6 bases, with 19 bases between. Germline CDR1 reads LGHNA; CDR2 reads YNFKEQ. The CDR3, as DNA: TGTGCCAGCAGCCCCAGAGGGGGGGGAATGGGAAACATTCAGTACTTC. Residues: CASSPRGGGMGNIQYF.

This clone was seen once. The DNA of the CDR3 is TGCAGCGTCGCCCCGGTTTTGAACACTGAAGCTTTCTTT. Encoded protein: CSVAPVLNTEAFF. The rearrangement joins TRBV29-1 to TRBJ1-1; D not resolved. Per the germline V gene, CDR1 is SQVTM and CDR2 is ANQGSEA. V was shortened by 6 bases and J by 0 bases, with 11 bases between the two germline ends. The CDR3 runs 13 residues.

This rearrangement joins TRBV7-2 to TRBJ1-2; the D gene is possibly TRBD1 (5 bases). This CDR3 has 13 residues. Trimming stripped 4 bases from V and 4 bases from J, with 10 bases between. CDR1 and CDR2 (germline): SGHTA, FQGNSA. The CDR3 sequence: CASSSGDGYGYTF. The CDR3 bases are TGTGCCAGCAGCTCGGGGGATGGCTATGGCTACACCTTC.

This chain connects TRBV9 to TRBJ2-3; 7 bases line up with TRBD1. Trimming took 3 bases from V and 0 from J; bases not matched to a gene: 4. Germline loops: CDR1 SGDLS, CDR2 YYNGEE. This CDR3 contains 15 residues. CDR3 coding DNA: TGTGCCAGCAGCGACGGGACAGTTAGCACAGATACGCAGTATTTT. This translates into CASSDGTVSTDTQYF. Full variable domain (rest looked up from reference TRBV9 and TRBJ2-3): DSGVTQTPKHLITATGQRVTLRCSPRSGDLSVYWYQQSLDQGLQFLIQYYNGEERAKGNILERFSAQQFPDLHSELNLSSLELGDSALYFCASSDGTVSTDTQYFGPGTRLTVL.

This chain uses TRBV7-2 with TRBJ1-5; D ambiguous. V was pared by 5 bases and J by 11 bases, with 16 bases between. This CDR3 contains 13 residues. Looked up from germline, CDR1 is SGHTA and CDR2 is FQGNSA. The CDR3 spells CASSHGSGYAQHF. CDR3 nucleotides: TGTGCCAGCAGCCATGGTTCAGGCTATGCCCAGCATTTT.